These 18 T cell receptor beta chains came from one sample sequenced in a study of early T cells in non-severe SARS-CoV-2 infection. TCRdb redid the calling of the 5' RACE reads with MiXCR, one entry per CDR3 protein. The repertoire holds 100,000 to 150,000 distinct CDR3 sequences, with 15% as singletons. What was sequenced was whole blood. These receptor sequences come from an adult who was a healthcare worker with PCR-confirmed SARS-CoV-2 infection or an uninfected control (not recorded which).

This clonotype has more than one count but fewer than ten. This chain joins TRBV3-1 and TRBJ2-3; 9 positions match TRBD2. Germline loops: CDR1 LGHDT, CDR2 YNNKEL (reference sequence). V was pared by 1 base and J by 2 bases, with 4 bases of the junction left unmatched. The CDR3 extends over 16 amino acids. The CDR3 region has the DNA TGTGCCAGCAGCCAAGTCGCGGGGGGGCCCACAGATACGCAGTATTTT. This gives the protein CASSQVAGGPTDTQYF.

V usage is TRBV7-8 and J usage is TRBJ2-3, with TRBD2 matching 10 bases. V lost 5 bases to trimming and J lost 1 base; unmatched junction nucleotides: 9. The CDR3 length is 17 residues. Germline lookup yields CDR1 SGHVS and CDR2 FQNEAQ. The CDR3 here is CASSPSPLAGGTDTQYF. In DNA, the CDR3 is TGTGCCAGCAGCCCGAGCCCGCTAGCGGGGGGCACAGATACGCAGTATTTT.

The genes are TRBV30 and TRBJ2-7; D possibly matches TRBD1 or TRBD2 (6 bases each). The germline V gene has CDR1 GTSNPN and CDR2 SVGIG (reference sequence). This CDR3 is built from 13 residues. V lost 1 base, J lost 3 bases, and 10 bases lay in between. CDR3 in amino acids: CAWSEGGNYEQYF. The CDR3 coding sequence is TGTGCCTGGAGTGAGGGGGGCAACTACGAGCAGTACTTC.

This clonotype has just a few counts. V usage is TRBV12-5 and J usage is TRBJ1-5; D is uncertain. The V gene lost 5 bases and the J gene lost 5 bases, with 4 bases spanning the gap. The CDR3 spans 11 residues. Germline values: CDR1 LGHNT, CDR2 FRNRAP. The CDR3 nucleotides are TGTGCTAGTGGTGTTTATCAGCCCCAGCATTTT. Its translation: CASGVYQPQHF.

This clonotype has just a few counts. The chain is built from TRBV9 and TRBJ2-5; tentatively, D is TRBD1 (6 bases). This CDR3 spans 15 amino acids. Trimming cost V 3 bases and J 1 base, with 13 bases left between them. CDR1 is SGDLS and CDR2 is YYNGEE in the germline V gene. The CDR3 DNA reads TGTGCCAGCAGCGGATCCGGGACATCCCAAGAGACCCAGTACTTC. Protein sequence: CASSGSGTSQETQYF.

The table lists this clonotype with a few counts. This chain joins TRBV27 and TRBJ1-1; D unresolved. Trimming removed 5 bases at V and 2 bases at J, with 12 bases between. Germline loops: CDR1 MNHEY, CDR2 SMNVEV (reference sequence). The CDR3 length is 14 residues. The CDR3 bases are TGTGCCAGCAGTCCCATCGGCGCTAACACTGAAGCTTTCTTT. Translation: CASSPIGANTEAFF.

The J gene is TRBJ2-7, the V gene TRBV20-1; 8 bases match TRBD2. V was clipped by 0 bases and J by 3 bases; unmatched bases: 7. CDR3 length: 15 amino acids. Germline CDR1 and CDR2: DFQATT and SNEGSKA (reference sequence). CDR3 in DNA: TGCAGTGCTAGAGATGAGGCGGGGGGTGTCTACGAGCAGTACTTC. Protein product: CSARDEAGGVYEQYF.

The chain links TRBV3-1 to TRBJ2-7, with 7 nucleotides matching TRBD1. Germline V gene data show CDR1 as LGHDT and CDR2 as YNNKEL (reference sequence). The V gene end was trimmed by 0 bases and the J gene end by 6 bases; junction bases not matched to a gene: 8. The CDR3 extends over 15 amino acids. In DNA, the CDR3 is TGTGCCAGCAGCCAAGAAGGGACAGCCCCCTCCGAGCAGTACTTC. Translated: CASSQEGTAPSEQYF.

The rearrangement joins TRBV6-1 to TRBJ2-5, with D tentatively TRBD2 (6 bases). V dropped 1 base and J dropped 9 bases, with 18 bases sitting between them. CDR1 and CDR2 from the germline V gene are MNHNS and SASEGT. This CDR3 spans 15 amino acids. The CDR3 region is CASSEGGVQVQAQYF. The CDR3 nucleotides are TGTGCCAGCAGTGAAGGGGGGGTCCAAGTCCAGGCCCAGTACTTC.

Only a few counts were recorded for this clonotype. The J gene is TRBJ1-1, the V gene TRBV29-1, with 9 positions matching TRBD1. V lost 5 bases to trimming and J lost 1 base; unmatched junction nucleotides: 2. The length of the CDR3 is 13 residues. The germline CDR1 and CDR2 sequences are SQVTM and ANQGSEA. CDR3 coding DNA: TGCAGCGTTATGACAGGGGGGAACACTGAAGCTTTCTTT. Protein: CSVMTGGNTEAFF.

The rearrangement uses TRBV3-1 and TRBJ2-1, with D perhaps matching TRBD2 (5 bases). CDR1 LGHDT and CDR2 YNNKEL come from the germline V gene (reference sequence). The CDR3 is 13 amino acids. The V end was cut by 2 bases, the J end by 7 bases, with 9 bases between. The CDR3 here is CASSQQLGNEQFF. CDR3 coding DNA: TGTGCCAGCAGCCAACAACTAGGGAATGAGCAGTTCTTC.

This clonotype has just a few counts. V usage is TRBV6-1 and J usage is TRBJ1-2; a weak D match, TRBD1 (6 bases). The V and J ends lost 11 bases and 3 bases respectively, with 16 bases between them. From germline, CDR1 is MNHNS and CDR2 SASEGT. The CDR3 is made up of 13 amino acids. CDR3 sequence: CAGNPGVDYGYTF. CDR3 nucleotides: TGTGCCGGCAACCCAGGGGTTGACTATGGCTACACCTTC.

The rearrangement joins TRBV18 to TRBJ1-2; tentatively, D is TRBD1 (6 bases). Germline CDR1 reads KGHSH; CDR2 reads LQKENI. The V end was cut by 6 bases, the J end by 10 bases, with 15 bases between. The CDR3 runs to 12 residues. CDR3 loop: CASSAGQENYTF. Here the CDR3 DNA reads TGTGCCAGCTCTGCGGGACAAGAGAACTACACCTTC.

In this sample, this clonotype turned up a few times. The gene calls are TRBV29-1 and TRBJ1-2; no reliable D call. The CDR3 sequence is 13 residues long. Germline CDR1 reads SQVTM; CDR2 reads ANQGSEA. Between the trimmed V and J ends, which lost 7 bases and 4 bases, there was a span of 16 bases. The CDR3 bases are TGCAGCGCGGCACCCGCGAACAGCTATGGCTACACCTTC. The encoded protein is CSAAPANSYGYTF.

This clonotype was seen a handful of times. The V and J genes are TRBV9 and TRBJ2-1, with D perhaps TRBD2 (6 bases). V was pared by 5 bases and J by 10 bases, with 13 bases between. Germline V gene lookup returns CDR1 SGDLS and CDR2 YYNGEE. The CDR3 contains 12 residues. CDR3 sequence (DNA): TGTGCCAGCAGACAAAGCGGGCCCGAGCAGTTCTTC. Translation: CASRQSGPEQFF.

V is TRBV6-1 and J is TRBJ1-5; no definite D call. The germline CDR1 and CDR2 sequences are MNHNS and SASEGT. CDR3 length: 15 residues. V was clipped by 7 bases and J by 3 bases, with 16 bases between them. The CDR3 sequence: CASILFGQNNQPQHF. The CDR3 DNA reads as TGTGCCAGCATACTTTTCGGGCAGAACAATCAGCCCCAGCATTTT.

This rearrangement joins TRBV7-8 to TRBJ2-7; tentative D call: TRBD1 (6 bases). CDR1 is SGHVS, CDR2 FQNEAQ, per germline. The V and J ends lost 3 bases and 2 bases respectively, with 8 bases between them. The CDR3 is 13 amino acids. This chain's CDR3 is CASSLGATYEQYF. The CDR3 DNA reads TGTGCCAGCAGCTTGGGGGCCACCTACGAGCAGTACTTC.

This clonotype was seen ten or more times. The DNA of the CDR3 is TGTGCCAGCAGCAAGGGGGCGAGAGAAAAACTGTTTTTT. Translation: CASSKGAREKLFF. This chain links TRBV7-9 with TRBJ1-4; 7 bases map to TRBD1. Unmatched junction bases numbered 5, after V lost 5 bases and J lost 8 bases. This CDR3 comprises 13 residues. In germline, CDR1 is SEHNR, CDR2 FQNEAQ (reference sequence).